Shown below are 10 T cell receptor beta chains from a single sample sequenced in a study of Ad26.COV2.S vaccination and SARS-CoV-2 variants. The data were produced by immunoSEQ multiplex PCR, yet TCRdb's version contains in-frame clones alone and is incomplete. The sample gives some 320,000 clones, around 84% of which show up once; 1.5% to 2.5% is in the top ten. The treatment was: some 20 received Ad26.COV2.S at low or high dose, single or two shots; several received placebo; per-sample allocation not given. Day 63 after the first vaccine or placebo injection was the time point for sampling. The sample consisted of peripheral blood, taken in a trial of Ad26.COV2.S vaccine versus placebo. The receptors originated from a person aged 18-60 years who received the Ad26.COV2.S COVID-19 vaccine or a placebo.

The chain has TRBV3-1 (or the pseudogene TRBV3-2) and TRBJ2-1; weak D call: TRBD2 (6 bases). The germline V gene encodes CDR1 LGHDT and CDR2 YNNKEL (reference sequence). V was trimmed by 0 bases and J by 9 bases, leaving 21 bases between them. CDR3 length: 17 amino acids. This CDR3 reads CASSQEPRGTEVPEQFF. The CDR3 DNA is TGTGCCAGCAGCCAAGAGCCCCGGGGGACGGAGGTACCTGAGCAGTTCTTC.

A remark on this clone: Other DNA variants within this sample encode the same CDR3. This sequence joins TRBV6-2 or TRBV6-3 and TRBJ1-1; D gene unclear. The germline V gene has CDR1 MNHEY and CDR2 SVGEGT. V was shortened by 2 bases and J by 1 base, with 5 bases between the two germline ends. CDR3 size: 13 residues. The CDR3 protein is CASSYRGNTEAFF. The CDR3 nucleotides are TGTGCCAGCAGTTACCGGGGGAACACTGAAGCTTTCTTT.

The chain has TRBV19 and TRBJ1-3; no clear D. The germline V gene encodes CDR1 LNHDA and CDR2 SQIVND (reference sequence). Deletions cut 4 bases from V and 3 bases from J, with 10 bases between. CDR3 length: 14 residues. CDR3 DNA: TGTGCCAGTAGTACCGCTGGAGGTGGAAACACCATATATTTT. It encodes CASSTAGGGNTIYF.

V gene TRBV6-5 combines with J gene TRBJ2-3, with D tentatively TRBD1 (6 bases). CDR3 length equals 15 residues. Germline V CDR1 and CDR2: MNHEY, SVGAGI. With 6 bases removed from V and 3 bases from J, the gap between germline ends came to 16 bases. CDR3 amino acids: CASSSGTRRTDTQYF. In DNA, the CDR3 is TGTGCCAGCAGCTCCGGGACACGTCGGACAGATACGCAGTATTTT.

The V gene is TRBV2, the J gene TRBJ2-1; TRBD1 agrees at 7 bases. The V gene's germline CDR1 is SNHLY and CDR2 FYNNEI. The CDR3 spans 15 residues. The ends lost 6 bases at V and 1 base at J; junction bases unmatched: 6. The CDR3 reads CASRLTGESYNEQFF. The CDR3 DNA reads TGTGCCAGCAGGTTAACAGGGGAGTCCTACAATGAGCAGTTCTTC.

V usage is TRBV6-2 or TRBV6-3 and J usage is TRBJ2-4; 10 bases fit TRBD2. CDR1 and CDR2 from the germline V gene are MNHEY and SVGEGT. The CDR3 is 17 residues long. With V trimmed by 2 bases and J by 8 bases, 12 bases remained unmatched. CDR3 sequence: CASSYGKAGGAADIQYF. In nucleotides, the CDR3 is TGTGCCAGCAGTTACGGGAAAGCGGGGGGGGCCGCGGACATTCAGTACTTC.

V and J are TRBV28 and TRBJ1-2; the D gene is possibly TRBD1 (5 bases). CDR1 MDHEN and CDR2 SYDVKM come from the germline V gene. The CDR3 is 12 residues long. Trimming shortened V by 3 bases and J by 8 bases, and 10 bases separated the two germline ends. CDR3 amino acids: CASSLQGNGYTF. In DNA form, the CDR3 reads TGTGCCAGCAGTTTGCAGGGAAACGGCTACACCTTC.

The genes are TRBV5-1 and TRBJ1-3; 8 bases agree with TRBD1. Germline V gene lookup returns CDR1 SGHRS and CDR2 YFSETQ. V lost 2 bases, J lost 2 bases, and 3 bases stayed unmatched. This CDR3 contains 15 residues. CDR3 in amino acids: CASSLGQGTGNTIYF. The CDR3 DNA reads TGCGCCAGCAGCTTAGGACAGGGAACTGGAAACACCATATATTTT.

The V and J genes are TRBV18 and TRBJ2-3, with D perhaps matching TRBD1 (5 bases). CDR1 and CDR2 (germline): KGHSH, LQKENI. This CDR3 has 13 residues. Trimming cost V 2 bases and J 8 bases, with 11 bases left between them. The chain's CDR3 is CASSPGPQGTQYF. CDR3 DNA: TGTGCCAGCTCACCAGGTCCCCAGGGTACGCAGTATTTT.

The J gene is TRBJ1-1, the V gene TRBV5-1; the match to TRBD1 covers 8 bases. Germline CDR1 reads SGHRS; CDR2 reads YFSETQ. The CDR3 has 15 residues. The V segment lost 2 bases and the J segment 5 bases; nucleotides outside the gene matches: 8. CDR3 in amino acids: CASSLTGQGGTEAFF. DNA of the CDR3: TGCGCCAGCAGCTTAACAGGACAGGGTGGAACTGAAGCTTTCTTT.